Listed below are T cell receptor beta chains from one sample, sequenced in a study of OX40 agonist ivuxolimab in advanced cancers. The repertoire was sequenced with immunoSEQ multiplex PCR; TCRdb's copy has only in-frame clones and lacks some. The data contain 35,000 to 45,000 clones, approximately 90% of them singletons. Sequencing was performed on CD4+ or CD8+ T cells sorted from blood, taken in a trial of the OX40 agonist ivuxolimab. The receptors shown here come from an adult with an advanced solid tumor such as melanoma, head and neck, liver or kidney cancer. Each CDR3 is given with its conserved first and last residue. D genes are given only for firm matches. A clone size is listed for some rows: how often the clone was seen (once, few, many), or a class if it is expanded.

V gene	D gene	clone size	J gene	CDR3 DNA	CDR3 protein
TRBV5-1	TRBD1	few	TRBJ2-5	TGCGCCAGCAGCCAAACCGGGACAGGGGGCGGAGAGACCCAGTACTTC	CASSQTGTGGGETQYF
TRBV5-1	TRBD2	-	TRBJ2-7	TGCGCCAGCAGCTTGGAGGGGGCGCTTATGGCTAGCGGGAGCGAGTACGAGCAGTACTTC	CASSLEGALMASGSEYEQYF
TRBV6-6	-	-	TRBJ2-1	TGTGCCAGCAGTTACGTCTGGGATCAAGAGCAGTTCTTC	CASSYVWDQEQFF
TRBV30	TRBD1	-	TRBJ2-3	TGTGCCTGGAGAGATGACAGGGGGGTCTCAGATACGCAGTATTTT	CAWRDDRGVSDTQYF
TRBV15	-	-	TRBJ1-2	TGTGCCACCAGCAGAGACGGCGGGTCTTATGGCTACGGCTACACCTTC	CATSRDGGSYGYGYTF
TRBV5-5	-	-	TRBJ1-1	TGTGCCAGCAGCTATAGGGTGAACACTGAAGCTTTCTTT	CASSYRVNTEAFF
TRBV19	TRBD2	-	TRBJ2-3	TGTGCCAGTAGTATAGGGTGGGGACTAGCGGGGGGACAAGATACGCAGTATTTT	CASSIGWGLAGGQDTQYF
TRBV29-1	-	-	TRBJ1-2	TGCAGCGGCTCAGGGGAGTCTAACTATGGCTACACCTTC	CSGSGESNYGYTF
TRBV14	-	once	TRBJ2-7	TGTGCCAGCAGCCTGGATAAATACGGAGCCGGAGCCGAGCAGTACTTC	CASSLDKYGAGAEQYF
TRBV2	-	-	TRBJ2-7	TGTGCCAGCACCGAAGACTACTCCTACGAGCAGTACTTC	CASTEDYSYEQYF
TRBV7-9	-	-	TRBJ1-1	TGTGCCAGCAGCAGTCGGGACGGCACTGAAGCTTTCTTT	CASSSRDGTEAFF
TRBV27	-	-	TRBJ2-2	TGTGCCAGCATGATGTCGAACACCGGGGAGCTGTTTTTT	CASMMSNTGELFF
TRBV28	TRBD1	-	TRBJ1-4	TGTGCCAGCAGTTTCCCTCCAGGGGGTATTACTAATGAAAAACTGTTTTTT	CASSFPPGGITNEKLFF
TRBV28	-	-	TRBJ2-1	TGTGCCAGCAGTTTAAATTCGGCGAGTGAGCAGTTCTTC	CASSLNSASEQFF
TRBV15	TRBD1	-	TRBJ1-4	TGTGCCACCAGCAGAGTTCCCTTTTCCGGGACAGATAATGAAAAACTGTTTTTT	CATSRVPFSGTDNEKLFF
TRBV7-8	-	once	TRBJ1-2	TGTGCCAGCAGCCCTGACAGGACTGGGCATGGCTACACCTTC	CASSPDRTGHGYTF
TRBV9	TRBD2	-	TRBJ2-7	TGTGCCAGCAGCGTTGGGGGGGATACCTACGAGCAGTACTTC	CASSVGGDTYEQYF
TRBV27	TRBD2	-	TRBJ2-7	TGTGCCAGCAGTCCGGGACTAGCGCCCCCCGAGGACGAGCAGTACTTC	CASSPGLAPPEDEQYF
TRBV19	TRBD2	-	TRBJ2-1	TGTGCCAGTAGGCCAGCGGGAGGGCACGGGGAGCAGTTCTTC	CASRPAGGHGEQFF
TRBV4-1	TRBD2	-	TRBJ2-7	TGCGCCAGCAGCTTCGTGGCTAGCGGCGAGCAGTACTTC	CASSFVASGEQYF
TRBV6-5	TRBD1	-	TRBJ1-1	TGTGCCAGCAGTCCTACAGGGGGTAAGAACACTGAAGCTTTCTTT	CASSPTGGKNTEAFF
TRBV19	TRBD1	-	TRBJ1-1	TGTGCCAGTAGTATAGGACAGGGGGCGTTCACTGAAGCTTTCTTT	CASSIGQGAFTEAFF
TRBV9	-	-	TRBJ2-1	TGTGCCAGCAGTATTAGCGGTTCTAGCTCCTACAATGAGCAGTTCTTC	CASSISGSSSYNEQFF
TRBV11-2	-	-	TRBJ1-1	TGTGCCAGCAGCTTAGGGACAGTGGGGGTGAACACTGAAGCTTTCTTT	CASSLGTVGVNTEAFF
TRBV7-9	-	-	TRBJ2-1	TGTGCCAGCAGCTTGGGCTCTTACAATGAGCAGTTCTTC	CASSLGSYNEQFF
TRBV10-1	TRBD1	-	TRBJ2-7	TGCGCCAGCAGTCCCAGACAGGGGGTCCCCTACGAGCAGTACTTC	CASSPRQGVPYEQYF
TRBV7-9	TRBD2	-	TRBJ2-7	TGTGCCAGCAGCTTACGACTAGCGGGAGTCTACGAGCAGTACTTC	CASSLRLAGVYEQYF
TRBV4-3	-	-	TRBJ2-1	TGCGCCAGCAGCCCAAGCCCCTATGGGAGCAACGAGCAGTTCTTC	CASSPSPYGSNEQFF
TRBV27	-	-	TRBJ1-1	TGTGCCAGCAGTTTAGGAAAGGGGTCTTACACTGAAGCTTTCTTT	CASSLGKGSYTEAFF
TRBV7-2	-	-	TRBJ2-1	TGTGCCAGCAGCTTAGTGGCGGGAGAGCAGTTCTTC	CASSLVAGEQFF
TRBV11-2	TRBD1	-	TRBJ1-5	TGTGCCAGCTCCCGGGACAGGGGTTTCCAGCCCCAGCATTTT	CASSRDRGFQPQHF
TRBV4-3	-	few	TRBJ2-4	TGCGCCAGCAGCCCCCTTCTAGGGCCCCTAAAGGGCAAAAACATTCAGTACTTC	CASSPLLGPLKGKNIQYF
TRBV4-3	-	-	TRBJ2-7	TGCGCCAGCAGCCAGTCCGAAAGCGGATATTTGGAGCAGTACTTC	CASSQSESGYLEQYF
TRBV5-1	-	-	TRBJ2-1	TGCGCCAGCAGAAAACCGGGATCCCTCTCTGCTGCGTTCTTC	CASRKPGSLSAAFF
TRBV2	-	-	TRBJ2-7	TGTGCCAGCAGTGGCACCGGACAGTTCTACGAGCAGTACTTC	CASSGTGQFYEQYF
TRBV5-1	-	once	TRBJ2-7	TGCGCCAGCAGCACAGGGAGCGAGCAGTACTTC	CASSTGSEQYF
TRBV7-2	-	-	TRBJ1-5	TGTGCCAGCAGCCGCAGGTACGATCAGCCCCAGCATTTT	CASSRRYDQPQHF
TRBV30	-	-	TRBJ2-7	TGTGCCTGGAGTGTAATCCGGAACGAGCAGTACTTC	CAWSVIRNEQYF
TRBV30	-	-	TRBJ2-7	TGTGCCTGGAATAACGTAAACTACGAGCAGTACTTC	CAWNNVNYEQYF
TRBV28	TRBD1	-	TRBJ1-4	TGTGCCAGCACCAGGGGGCGGTCTAATGAAAAACTGTTTTTT	CASTRGRSNEKLFF
TRBV11-2	TRBD2	-	TRBJ2-1	TGTGCCAGCAGCTTAGACCCAGCGGGGGGATACAATGAGCAGTTCTTC	CASSLDPAGGYNEQFF
TRBV5-6	TRBD2	-	TRBJ2-7	TGTGCCAGCAGTCACGGGGGGAGCTACGAGCAGTACTTC	CASSHGGSYEQYF
TRBV30	TRBD2	-	TRBJ2-1	TGTGCCTCGGCTAGCGGGAGGGGGGGCAATGAGCAGTTCTTC	CASASGRGGNEQFF
TRBV11-2	TRBD1	-	TRBJ2-2	TGTGCCAGCAGTCCACCGGGACAGAGATTCACCGGGGAGCTGTTTTTT	CASSPPGQRFTGELFF
TRBV6-6	-	-	TRBJ2-1	TGTGCCAGCCTCCAGAGAAACAATGAGCAGTTCTTC	CASLQRNNEQFF
TRBV4-3	-	-	TRBJ2-7	TGCGCCAGCAGCCAAGATGCTAGCCCATCCTACGAGCAGTACTTC	CASSQDASPSYEQYF
TRBV28	TRBD1	-	TRBJ2-1	TGTGCCAGCAGTCCGTACGGGACAGGGGTGGAGAATGAGCAGTTCTTC	CASSPYGTGVENEQFF
TRBV18	TRBD1	-	TRBJ1-5	TGTGCCAGCTCACTGGGACAGAATCAGCCCCAGCATTTT	CASSLGQNQPQHF
TRBV19	-	-	TRBJ1-2	TGTGCCAGTAGTATAGACACTACAGGCCCCCTTGGCTACACCTTC	CASSIDTTGPLGYTF
TRBV6-5	-	-	TRBJ1-3	TGTGCCAGCAGCTTCGGGACAAACGGAAACACCATATATTTT	CASSFGTNGNTIYF
TRBV28	-	-	TRBJ2-1	TGTGCCAGCAGTTTCAATGAGCAGTTCTTC	CASSFNEQFF
TRBV6-1	TRBD1	-	TRBJ2-1	TGTGCCAGCAGTGACCCGAGGGGGCTGACCTACAATGAGCAGTTCTTC	CASSDPRGLTYNEQFF
TRBV4-1	-	-	TRBJ2-2	TGCGCCAGCAGCCAACCAGACACGAACACCGGGGAGCTGTTTTTT	CASSQPDTNTGELFF
TRBV4-1	TRBD2	-	TRBJ2-5	TGCGCCAGCAGCCCTCGGGGAAGGGAGGGAGAGACCCAGTACTTC	CASSPRGREGETQYF
TRBV6-1	-	-	TRBJ1-1	TGTGCCAGCAGTGAAAAAGGTTCAGGGAAGATGAACACTGAAGCTTTCTTT	CASSEKGSGKMNTEAFF
TRBV18	TRBD2	once	TRBJ2-1	TGTGCCAGCTCACCGGCGCGGACTAGCGGGACTTACTACAATGAGCAGTTCTTC	CASSPARTSGTYYNEQFF
TRBV4-1	-	-	TRBJ2-2	TGCGCCAGCAGCCTACTACTCACTGGCACCGGGGAGCTGTTTTTT	CASSLLLTGTGELFF
TRBV6-1	-	-	TRBJ2-7	TGTGCCAGCAGTTACAGGTACGAGCAGTACTTC	CASSYRYEQYF
TRBV6-1	-	-	TRBJ2-7	TGTGCCAGCAGTGAAGTAGTCCCAAAGGAGTACTTC	CASSEVVPKEYF